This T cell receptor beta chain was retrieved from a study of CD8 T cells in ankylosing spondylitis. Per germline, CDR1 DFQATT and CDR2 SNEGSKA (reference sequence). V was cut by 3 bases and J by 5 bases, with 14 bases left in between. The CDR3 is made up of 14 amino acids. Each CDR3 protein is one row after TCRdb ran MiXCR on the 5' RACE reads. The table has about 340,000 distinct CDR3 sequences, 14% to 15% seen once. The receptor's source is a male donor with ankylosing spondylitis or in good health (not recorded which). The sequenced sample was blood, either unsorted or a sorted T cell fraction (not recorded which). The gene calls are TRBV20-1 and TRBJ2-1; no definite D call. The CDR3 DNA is TGCAGTGCTAGGCTTGTCGGGCTTCACAATGAGCAGTTCTTC. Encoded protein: CSARLVGLHNEQFF.